This section outlines one T cell receptor beta chain sequence together with its context. This sample was taken from a study of blood T cell repertoires in COVID-19. Study as a whole: Sites across the United States, Italy and Spain contributed samples from acute and convalescent COVID-19. T cells, B-cell-depleted T cells, or PBMCs provided the cDNA or gDNA that served as material.

Followed over time, Seattle patients had been enrolled while infection was active. In the source study's methods: Cell counts per sample came from amplifying reference gene primers. This table comes from immunoSEQ multiplex PCR, and its TCRdb copy is limited to in-frame clones, with some not included. V and J calls and clone size come straight from that table; D and trimming were deduced from the DNA. The profile shows fewer than 200,000 clones, roughly 81% of them singletons. Germline V gene sequence: CDR1 SGHTA, CDR2 FQGNSA. V was clipped by 2 bases and J by 1 base; unmatched bases: 9. The CDR3 length is 19 residues.

The chain carries TRBV7-2 and TRBJ2-4; the match to TRBD2 covers 12 bases. The TCR sequence derives from a woman of 80 years or more with COVID-19, enrolled during active disease. Sequences were obtained from peripheral blood. The DNA of the CDR3 is TGTGCCAGCAGCTTAAGGGCTAGCGGGGGGGTGGTGGCCAAAAACATTCAGTACTTC. This gives the protein CASSLRASGGVVAKNIQYF.